A selection of T cell receptor beta chains follows, all from one sample in a study of shared clonotypes between healthy human individuals. Assay: immunoSEQ multiplex PCR; the TCRdb copy retains only in-frame clones and omits some. Of about 2,500,000 clones listed, more than 90% are singletons. The sequenced sample consisted of naive CD4+ T cells sorted from blood. Receptor source: a man aged 18 to 29 in good health. Each CDR3 is given with its conserved first and last residue. D genes are given only for firm matches. Clone size is stated in some rows and not others, as once, few, many or a class when expanded.

>TRBJ2-2|TRBV10-3|.|.
TGTGCCATCACCAATCACCAAGCGGTCAACACCGGGGAGCTGTTTTTT
CAITNHQAVNTGELFF
>TRBJ2-6|TRBV7-3|.|.
TGTGCCAGCAGCTTTTTAGACCCAGCTGGGGCCAACGTCCTGACTTTC
CASSFLDPAGANVLTF
>TRBJ2-2|TRBV30|.|.
TGTGCCTGGAGTCCTCGGGGGACCTACACCGGGGAGCTGTTTTTT
CAWSPRGTYTGELFF
>TRBJ1-1|TRBV5-1|.|TRBD1
TGCGCCAGCAGCCCGGGGACAGGGGTCCCGAACACTGAAGCTTTCTTT
CASSPGTGVPNTEAFF
>TRBJ2-7|TRBV11-2|.|TRBD2
TGTGCCAGCAGCTTAGGACTAGCGGGACCCTACGAGCAGTACTTC
CASSLGLAGPYEQYF
>TRBJ2-7|TRBV5-1|.|.
TGCGCCAGCAGCTTGGATACGGGAGAGATTTACGAGCAGTACTTC
CASSLDTGEIYEQYF
>TRBJ2-3|TRBV6-4|.|.
TGTGCCAGCAGTGTCAACCCCTTGCCCACAGATACGCAGTATTTT
CASSVNPLPTDTQYF
>TRBJ2-3|TRBV4-1|.|TRBD2
TGCGCCAGCAGCCCGGACGCTAGCGGGGGGGTTGATACGCAGTATTTT
CASSPDASGGVDTQYF
>TRBJ2-3|TRBV29-1|.|TRBD2
TGCAGCGCCAAAGCGGGGGTAGGGGATACGCAGTATTTT
CSAKAGVGDTQYF
>TRBJ2-1|TRBV10-3|once|TRBD2
TGTGCCAGTAGGAGTGGCGGGAGCTCCTACAATGAGCAGTTCTTC
CASRSGGSSYNEQFF
>TRBJ1-5|TRBV15|.|.
TGTGCCACCAGCAGAGTTGGGCTCAGGAGGGGAAATCAGCCCCAGCATTTT
CATSRVGLRRGNQPQHF
>TRBJ2-3|TRBV29-1|.|.
TGCAGCGTCGATCCCCAGAGCACAGATACGCAGTATTTT
CSVDPQSTDTQYF
>TRBJ2-1|TRBV29-1|.|.
TGCAGCGTTGAAGAAGGCAGGGCCCAGGGGAGGGCGGACAATGAGCAGTTCTTC
CSVEEGRAQGRADNEQFF
>TRBJ2-5|TRBV5-6|.|.
TGTGCCAGCAGTGCCCCGGACGGGGCCTTGGGGGAGACCCAGTACTTC
CASSAPDGALGETQYF
>TRBJ1-1|TRBV5-4|.|.
TGTGCCAGCAGCTTGGACCCCGGGGGGGGAGCTTTCTTT
CASSLDPGGGAFF
>TRBJ2-7|TRBV6-6|.|TRBD2
TGTGCCAGCACATACCGGCCTAGCGGAACCTACGAGCAGTACTTC
CASTYRPSGTYEQYF
>TRBJ2-7|TRBV2|.|.
TGTGCCAGCTTGAGCCAGGGTTCCTACGAGCAGTACTTC
CASLSQGSYEQYF
>TRBJ2-7|TRBV7-9|.|TRBD1
TGTGCCAGCAGCTCATTAACAGGGGCCTCGAGCGAGCAGTACTTC
CASSSLTGASSEQYF
>TRBJ1-6|TRBV6-5|.|TRBD1
TGTGCCAGCAGACGCACTGGGACAGTAAATTCACCCCTCCACTTT
CASRRTGTVNSPLHF
>TRBJ1-1|TRBV18|.|.
TGTGCCAGCTCACGAACCGGGACACTGAACACTGAAGCTTTCTTT
CASSRTGTLNTEAFF
>TRBJ1-3|TRBV4-2|.|.
TGTGCCAGCAGCCAAGAGGGGAGGACTGGCTCTGGAAACACCATATATTTT
CASSQEGRTGSGNTIYF
>TRBJ2-7|TRBV15|.|.
TGTGCCACCAGCAGAGATAAGCAGGATGAACAGTACTTC
CATSRDKQDEQYF
>TRBJ2-7|TRBV27|.|.
TGTGCCAGCAGTTTCGGGCTGGAGCAGTACTTC
CASSFGLEQYF
>TRBJ1-6|TRBV5-8|.|.
TGTGCCAGCAGCCCTGACAGGTCCTATAATTCACCCCTCCACTTT
CASSPDRSYNSPLHF
>TRBJ1-6|TRBV11-2|.|TRBD1
TGTGCCAGCAGCGACTCACGACAGGGGCAGAATTCACCCCTCCACTTT
CASSDSRQGQNSPLHF
>TRBJ2-1|TRBV4-3|.|.
TGCGCCAGCAGGTCGTGGACTGGCACTCCTGAGCAGTTCTTC
CASRSWTGTPEQFF
>TRBJ2-7|TRBV7-8|.|TRBD2
TGTGCCAGCAGCTCAGGCAGACTAGCGGGCCTCAACGAGCAGTACTTC
CASSSGRLAGLNEQYF
>TRBJ1-1|TRBV5-4|.|TRBD1
TGTGCCAGCAGCTTGATGACAGGGGGTGCTTTCTTT
CASSLMTGGAFF
>TRBJ2-1|TRBV5-1|.|.
TGCGCCAGCAGCTTGGTCAGGGTCAGTTACAATGAGCAGTTCTTC
CASSLVRVSYNEQFF
>TRBJ1-4|TRBV10-2|.|TRBD1
TGCGCCAGCAGTGGACAGGGGGCGGGAGAAAAACTGTTTTTT
CASSGQGAGEKLFF
>TRBJ2-5|TRBV7-2|.|.
TGTGCCAGCAGGGGAGGGGGAGAGACCCAGTACTTC
CASRGGGETQYF
>TRBJ2-7|TRBV11-2|.|.
TGTGCCAGCAGCTTACGGGGATTCAGGGCGGGGTTTGTGCAGTACTTC
CASSLRGFRAGFVQYF
>TRBJ1-2|TRBV7-2|.|.
TGTGCCAGCAGCTTTCCCTACGGGGGGAGTGGTGGCTACACCTTC
CASSFPYGGSGGYTF
>TRBJ1-1|TRBV5-1|once|TRBD1
TGCGCCAGCAGGGCCGGGACAGGGGGATTCTGGGTTCGGGTGAACACTGAAGCTTTCTTT
CASRAGTGGFWVRVNTEAFF
>TRBJ2-7|TRBV6-1|.|.
TGTGCCAGCAGTGAACCGGGACGAAGGGCCTACGAGCAGTACTTC
CASSEPGRRAYEQYF
>TRBJ2-7|TRBV7-2|.|TRBD2
TGTGCCAGCAGCCCCGGGACTAGTTTGAGCTCCTACGAGCAGTACTTC
CASSPGTSLSSYEQYF
>TRBJ2-2|TRBV2|.|.
TGTGCCAGCAGTGAGGGACCTACTAACACCGGGGAGCTGTTTTTT
CASSEGPTNTGELFF
>TRBJ2-2|TRBV7-3|once|.
TGTGCCAGCAGTTTCGGGGGGCCGAACACCGGGGAGCTGTTTTTT
CASSFGGPNTGELFF
>TRBJ2-3|TRBV7-9|once|.
TGTGCCAGCAGCTTTCGGACGGGGGGCCTTCTCACAGATACGCAGTATTTT
CASSFRTGGLLTDTQYF
>TRBJ1-6|TRBV5-4|.|.
TGTGCCAGCAGCTTTCGAGTGGGTAATTCACCCCTCCACTTT
CASSFRVGNSPLHF
>TRBJ1-5|TRBV10-3|.|TRBD1
TGTGCCATCAGTGCGACAGGGGCCTTCAATCAGCCCCAGCATTTT
CAISATGAFNQPQHF
>TRBJ2-7|TRBV4-2|.|TRBD2
TGTGCCAGCTCCCATACGGGGGGGTACGAGCAGTACTTC
CASSHTGGYEQYF
>TRBJ1-4|TRBV21-1|.|.
TGTGCCAGCAGCCATCGGACAGTAACTAATGAAAAACTGTTTTTT
CASSHRTVTNEKLFF
>TRBJ2-2|TRBV6-1|.|TRBD1
TGTGCCAGCAGTGAATTCTGGACAGGGGGAACCGGGGAGCTGTTTTTT
CASSEFWTGGTGELFF
>TRBJ1-6|TRBV6-4|.|.
TGTGCCAGGGTCAATAATTCACCCCTCCACTTT
CARVNNSPLHF
>TRBJ2-7|TRBV5-4|.|TRBD2
TGTGCCAGCAGCTATGGACTAGCCTCCTACGAGCAGTACTTC
CASSYGLASYEQYF
>TRBJ1-5|TRBV6-6|.|.
TGTGCCAGCAGCCCTCGGGATTATAGCAATCAGCCCCAGCATTTT
CASSPRDYSNQPQHF